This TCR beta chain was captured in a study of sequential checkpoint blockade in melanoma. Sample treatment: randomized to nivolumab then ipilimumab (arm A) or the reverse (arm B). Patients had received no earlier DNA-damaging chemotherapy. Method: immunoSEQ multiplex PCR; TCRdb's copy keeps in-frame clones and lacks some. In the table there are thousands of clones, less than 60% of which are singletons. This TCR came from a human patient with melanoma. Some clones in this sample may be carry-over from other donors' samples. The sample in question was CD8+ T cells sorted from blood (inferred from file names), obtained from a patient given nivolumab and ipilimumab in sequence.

The CDR3 sequence: CASSSAMGGPYGYTF. CDR3 sequence (DNA): TGTGCCAGCAGCTCCGCAATGGGGGGACCCTATGGCTACACCTTC. V and J are TRBV13 and TRBJ1-2, with D possibly TRBD1 on 5 matching bases. Germline V CDR1 and CDR2: PRHDT, FYEKMQ (reference sequence). This CDR3 has 15 residues. Trimming stripped 4 bases from V and 4 bases from J, with 16 bases between.